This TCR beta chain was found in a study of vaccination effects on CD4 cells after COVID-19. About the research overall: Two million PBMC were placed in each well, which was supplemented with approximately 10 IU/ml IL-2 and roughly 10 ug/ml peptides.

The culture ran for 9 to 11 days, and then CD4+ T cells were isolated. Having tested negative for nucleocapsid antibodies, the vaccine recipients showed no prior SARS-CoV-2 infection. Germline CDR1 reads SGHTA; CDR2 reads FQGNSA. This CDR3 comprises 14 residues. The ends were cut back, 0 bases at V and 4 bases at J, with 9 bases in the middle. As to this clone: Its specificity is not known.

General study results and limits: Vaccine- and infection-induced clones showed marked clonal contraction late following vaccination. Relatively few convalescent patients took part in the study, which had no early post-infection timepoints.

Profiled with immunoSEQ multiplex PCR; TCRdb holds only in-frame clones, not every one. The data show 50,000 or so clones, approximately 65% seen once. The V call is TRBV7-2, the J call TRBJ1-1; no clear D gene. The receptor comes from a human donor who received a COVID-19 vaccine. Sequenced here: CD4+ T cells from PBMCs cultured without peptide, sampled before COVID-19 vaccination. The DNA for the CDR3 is TGTGCCAGCAGCTTAGCTGGGTTAAGCACTGAAGCTTTCTTT. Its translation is CASSLAGLSTEAFF.